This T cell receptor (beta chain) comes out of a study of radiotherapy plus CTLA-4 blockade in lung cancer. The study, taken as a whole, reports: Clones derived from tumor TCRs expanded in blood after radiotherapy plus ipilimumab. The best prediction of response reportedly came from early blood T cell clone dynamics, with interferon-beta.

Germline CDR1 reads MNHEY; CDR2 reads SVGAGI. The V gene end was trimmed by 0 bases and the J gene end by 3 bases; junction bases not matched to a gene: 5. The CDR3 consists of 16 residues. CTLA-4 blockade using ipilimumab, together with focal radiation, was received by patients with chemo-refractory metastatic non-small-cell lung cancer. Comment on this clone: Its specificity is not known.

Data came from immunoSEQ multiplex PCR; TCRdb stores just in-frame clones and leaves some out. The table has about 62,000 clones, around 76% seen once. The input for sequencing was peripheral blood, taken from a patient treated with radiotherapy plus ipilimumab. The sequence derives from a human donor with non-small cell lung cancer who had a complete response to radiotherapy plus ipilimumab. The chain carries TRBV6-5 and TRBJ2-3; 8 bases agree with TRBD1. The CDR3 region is CASSYSRQGRTDTQYF. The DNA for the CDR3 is TGTGCCAGCAGTTACTCCAGACAGGGGAGGACAGATACGCAGTATTTT.